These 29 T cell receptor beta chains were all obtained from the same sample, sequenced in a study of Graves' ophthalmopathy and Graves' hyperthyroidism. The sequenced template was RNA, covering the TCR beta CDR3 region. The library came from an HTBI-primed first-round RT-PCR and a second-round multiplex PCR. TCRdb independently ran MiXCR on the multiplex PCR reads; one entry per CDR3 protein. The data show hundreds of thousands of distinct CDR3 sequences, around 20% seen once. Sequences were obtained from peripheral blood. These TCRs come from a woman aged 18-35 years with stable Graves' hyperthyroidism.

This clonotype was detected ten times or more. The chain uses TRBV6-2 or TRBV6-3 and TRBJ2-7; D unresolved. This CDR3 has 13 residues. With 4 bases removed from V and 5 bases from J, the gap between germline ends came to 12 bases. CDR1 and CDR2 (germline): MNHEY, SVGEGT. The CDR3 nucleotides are TGTGCCAGCAGTTTATTCGACCGTAACGAGCAGTACTTC. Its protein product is CASSLFDRNEQYF.

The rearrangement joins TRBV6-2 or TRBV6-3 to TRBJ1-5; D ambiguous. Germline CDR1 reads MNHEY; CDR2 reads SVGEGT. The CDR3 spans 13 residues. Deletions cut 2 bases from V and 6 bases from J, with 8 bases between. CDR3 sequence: CASSYDAGQPQHF. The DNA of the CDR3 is TGTGCCAGCAGTTACGATGCGGGTCAGCCCCAGCATTTT.

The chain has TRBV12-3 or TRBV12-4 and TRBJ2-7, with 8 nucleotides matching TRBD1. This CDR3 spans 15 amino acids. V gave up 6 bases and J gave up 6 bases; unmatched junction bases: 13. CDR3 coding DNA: TGTGCCAGCAGATCGAACACGGACAGGGCGGGCGAGCAGTACTTC. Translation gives CASRSNTDRAGEQYF.

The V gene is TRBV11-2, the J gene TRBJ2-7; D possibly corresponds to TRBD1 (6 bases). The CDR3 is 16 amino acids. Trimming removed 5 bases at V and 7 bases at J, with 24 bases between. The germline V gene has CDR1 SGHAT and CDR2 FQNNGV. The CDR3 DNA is TGTGCCAGCAGCCCCCAGGGCGGCAGGGGATCGACTGAGCAGTACTTC. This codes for CASSPQGGRGSTEQYF.

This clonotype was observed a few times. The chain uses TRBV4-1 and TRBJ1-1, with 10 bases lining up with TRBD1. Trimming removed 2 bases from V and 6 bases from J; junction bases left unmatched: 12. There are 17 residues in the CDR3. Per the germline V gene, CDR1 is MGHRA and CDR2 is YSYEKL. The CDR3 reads CASSQRTGGLGIAEAFF. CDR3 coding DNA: TGCGCCAGCAGCCAACGGACAGGGGGATTGGGAATCGCTGAAGCTTTCTTT.

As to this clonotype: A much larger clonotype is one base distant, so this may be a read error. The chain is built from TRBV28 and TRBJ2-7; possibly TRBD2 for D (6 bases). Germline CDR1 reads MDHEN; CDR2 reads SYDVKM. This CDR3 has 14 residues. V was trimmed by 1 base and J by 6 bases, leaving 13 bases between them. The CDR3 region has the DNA TGTGCCAGCAGTTTATACGGGACTCCCCTCGAGCAGTACGTC. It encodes CASSLYGTPLEQYV.

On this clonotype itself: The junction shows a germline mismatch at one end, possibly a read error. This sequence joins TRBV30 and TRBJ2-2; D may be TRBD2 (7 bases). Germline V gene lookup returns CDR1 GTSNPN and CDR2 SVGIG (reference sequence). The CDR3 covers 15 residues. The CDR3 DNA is TGTGCCTGGGGGGTCAGAGGGAGGGACACCGGAGAGCTGTTTTTT. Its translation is CAWGVRGRDTGELFF.

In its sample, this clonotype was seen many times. The CDR3 nucleotides are TGTGCCAGCAGCTTAGGATCCGGGACAGGCCTGATCGAGCAGTACTTC. It specifies CASSLGSGTGLIEQYF. The V call is TRBV13, the J call TRBJ2-7, with 8 bases aligning to TRBD1. This CDR3 has 16 residues. With V trimmed by 0 bases and J by 6 bases, 10 bases remained unmatched. Per the germline V gene, CDR1 is PRHDT and CDR2 is FYEKMQ (reference sequence).

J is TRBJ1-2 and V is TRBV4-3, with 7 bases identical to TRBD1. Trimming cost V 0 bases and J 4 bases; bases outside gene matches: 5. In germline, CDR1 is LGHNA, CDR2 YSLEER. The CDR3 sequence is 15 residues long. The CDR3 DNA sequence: TGCGCCAGCAGCCAAGAGAGGGGGCGCTTCTATGGCTACACCTTC. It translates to CASSQERGRFYGYTF.

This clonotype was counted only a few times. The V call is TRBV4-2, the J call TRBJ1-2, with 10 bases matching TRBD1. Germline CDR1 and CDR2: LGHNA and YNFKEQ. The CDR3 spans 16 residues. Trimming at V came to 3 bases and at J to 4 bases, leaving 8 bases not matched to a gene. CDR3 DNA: TGTGCCAGCAGCCACCTAGAGGGACAGGGGTCCTATGGCTACACCTTC. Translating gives CASSHLEGQGSYGYTF.

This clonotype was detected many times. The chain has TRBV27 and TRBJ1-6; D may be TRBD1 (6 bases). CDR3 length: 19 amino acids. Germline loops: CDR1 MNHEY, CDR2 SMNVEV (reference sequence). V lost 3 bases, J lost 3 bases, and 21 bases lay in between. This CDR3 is CASSFLAARRDIYNSPLHF. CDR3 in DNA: TGTGCCAGCAGTTTTTTAGCCGCAAGAAGGGACATCTATAATTCACCCCTCCACTTT.

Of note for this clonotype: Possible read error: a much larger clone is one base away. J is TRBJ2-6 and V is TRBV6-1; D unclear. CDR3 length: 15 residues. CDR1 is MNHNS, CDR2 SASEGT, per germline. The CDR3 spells CASIDYSSGVNVLTF. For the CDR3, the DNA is TGTGCCAGCATCGATTACAGCTCTGGGGTCAACGTCCTGACTTTC.

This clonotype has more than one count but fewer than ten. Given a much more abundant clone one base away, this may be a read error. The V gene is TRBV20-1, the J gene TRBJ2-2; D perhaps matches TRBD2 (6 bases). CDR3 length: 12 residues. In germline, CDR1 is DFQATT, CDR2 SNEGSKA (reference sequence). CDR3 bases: TGCAGTGCCCGGAGGGGTGCCGGGGAGCTGTGTTTT. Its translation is CSARRGAGELCF.

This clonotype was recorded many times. CDR3 coding DNA: TGTGCCAGCAAGGTCGATAGCTCCTATAATTCACCCCTCCACTTT. Its protein product is CASKVDSSYNSPLHF. The chain is built from TRBV6-1 and TRBJ1-6; D gene ambiguous. V gave up 7 bases and J gave up 0 bases, with 10 bases separating them. The CDR3 spans 15 residues. The germline gives CDR1 MNHNS, CDR2 SASEGT.

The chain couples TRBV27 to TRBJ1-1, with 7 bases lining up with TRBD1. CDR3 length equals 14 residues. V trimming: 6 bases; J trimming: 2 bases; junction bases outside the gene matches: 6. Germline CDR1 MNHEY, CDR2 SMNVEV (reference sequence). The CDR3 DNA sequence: TGTGCCAGCAGGCTGACAGGGATTAACACTGAAGCTTTCTTT. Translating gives CASRLTGINTEAFF.

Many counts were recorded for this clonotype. The chain's CDR3 is CASNRRTSGLTGELFF. For the CDR3, the DNA is TGTGCCAGCAACCGGCGTACTAGCGGCCTAACCGGGGAGCTGTTTTTT. The chain is built from TRBV11-2 and TRBJ2-2; 8 bases fit TRBD2. The CDR3 consists of 16 residues. J lost 5 bases, V lost 7 bases, and 12 bases had no gene match. Per germline, CDR1 SGHAT and CDR2 FQNNGV.

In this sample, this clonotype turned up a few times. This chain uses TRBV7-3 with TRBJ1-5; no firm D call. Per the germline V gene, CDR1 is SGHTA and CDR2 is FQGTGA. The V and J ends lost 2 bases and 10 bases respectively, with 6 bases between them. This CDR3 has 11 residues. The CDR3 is CASSLRDPQHF. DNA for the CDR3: TGTGCCAGCAGCTTACGGGATCCCCAGCATTTT.

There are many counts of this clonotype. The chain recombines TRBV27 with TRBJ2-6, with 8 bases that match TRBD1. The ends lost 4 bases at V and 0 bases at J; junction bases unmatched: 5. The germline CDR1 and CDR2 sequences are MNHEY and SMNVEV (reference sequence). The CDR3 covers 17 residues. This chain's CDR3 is CASSSGTGRSGANVLTF. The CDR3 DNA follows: TGTGCCAGCAGTTCAGGGACAGGCCGCTCTGGGGCCAACGTCCTGACTTTC.

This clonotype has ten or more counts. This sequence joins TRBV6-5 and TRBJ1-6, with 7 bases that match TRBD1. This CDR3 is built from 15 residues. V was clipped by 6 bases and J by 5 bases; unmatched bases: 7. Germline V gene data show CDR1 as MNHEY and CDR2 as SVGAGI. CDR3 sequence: CASSYRDRDNSPLHF. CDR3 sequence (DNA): TGTGCCAGCAGCTACCGGGACAGAGATAATTCACCCCTCCACTTT.

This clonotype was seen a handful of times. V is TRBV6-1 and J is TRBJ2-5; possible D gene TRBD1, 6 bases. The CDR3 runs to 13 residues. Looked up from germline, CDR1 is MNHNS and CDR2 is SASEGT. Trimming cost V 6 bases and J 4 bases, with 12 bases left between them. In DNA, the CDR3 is TGTGCCAGCAGGGGGGCCGGGCCAGAGACCCAGTACTTC. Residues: CASRGAGPETQYF.

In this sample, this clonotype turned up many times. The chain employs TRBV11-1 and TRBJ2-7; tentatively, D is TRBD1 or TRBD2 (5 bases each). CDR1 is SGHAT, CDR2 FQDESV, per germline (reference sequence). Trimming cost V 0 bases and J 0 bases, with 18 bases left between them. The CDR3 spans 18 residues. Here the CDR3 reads CASSLALRGRRSSYEQYF. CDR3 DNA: TGTGCCAGCAGCTTAGCGCTTCGGGGACGGAGGAGCTCCTACGAGCAGTACTTC.

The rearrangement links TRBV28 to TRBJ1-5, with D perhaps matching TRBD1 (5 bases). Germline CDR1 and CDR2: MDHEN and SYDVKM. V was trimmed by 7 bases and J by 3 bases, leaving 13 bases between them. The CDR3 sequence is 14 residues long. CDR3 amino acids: CASNWGTYNQPQHF. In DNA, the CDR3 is TGTGCCAGCAACTGGGGCACCTACAATCAGCCCCAGCATTTT.

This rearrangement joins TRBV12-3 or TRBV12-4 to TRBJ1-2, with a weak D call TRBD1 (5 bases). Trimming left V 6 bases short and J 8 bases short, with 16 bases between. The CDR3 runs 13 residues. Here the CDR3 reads CASSLGQALGYTF. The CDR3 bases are TGTGCCAGCAGCTTGGGGCAGGCCTTAGGCTACACCTTC.

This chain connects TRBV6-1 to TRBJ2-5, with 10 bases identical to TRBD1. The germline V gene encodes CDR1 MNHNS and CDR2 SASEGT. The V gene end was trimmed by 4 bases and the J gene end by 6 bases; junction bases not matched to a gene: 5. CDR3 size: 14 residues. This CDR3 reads CASSVGQGMQTQYF. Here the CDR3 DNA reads TGTGCCAGCAGTGTGGGACAGGGGATGCAGACCCAGTACTTC.

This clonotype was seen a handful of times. CDR3 bases: TGTGCCAGCAGCTTAGCGGGGACTAGCGGGCTAGAGCAGTACTTC. As protein: CASSLAGTSGLEQYF. V and J are TRBV7-2 and TRBJ2-7, with TRBD2 matching 12 bases. V was clipped by 0 bases and J by 7 bases; unmatched bases: 4. The CDR3 is 15 residues long. The germline V gene has CDR1 SGHTA and CDR2 FQGNSA.

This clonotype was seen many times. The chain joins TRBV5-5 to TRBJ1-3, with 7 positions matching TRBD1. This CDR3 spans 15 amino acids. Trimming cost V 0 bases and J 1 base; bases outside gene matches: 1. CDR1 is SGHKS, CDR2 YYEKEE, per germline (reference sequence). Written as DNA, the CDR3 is TGTGCCAGCAGCTTGGAGGGGGCATCTGGAAACACCATATATTTT. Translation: CASSLEGASGNTIYF.

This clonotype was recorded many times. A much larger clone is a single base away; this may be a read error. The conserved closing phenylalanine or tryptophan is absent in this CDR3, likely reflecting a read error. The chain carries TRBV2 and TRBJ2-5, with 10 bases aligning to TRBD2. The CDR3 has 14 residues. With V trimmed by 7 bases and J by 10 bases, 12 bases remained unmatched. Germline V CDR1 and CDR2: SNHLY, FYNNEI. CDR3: CASIGLADPLDQYL. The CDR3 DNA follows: TGTGCCAGCATTGGACTAGCGGATCCTTTGGACCAGTACCTC.

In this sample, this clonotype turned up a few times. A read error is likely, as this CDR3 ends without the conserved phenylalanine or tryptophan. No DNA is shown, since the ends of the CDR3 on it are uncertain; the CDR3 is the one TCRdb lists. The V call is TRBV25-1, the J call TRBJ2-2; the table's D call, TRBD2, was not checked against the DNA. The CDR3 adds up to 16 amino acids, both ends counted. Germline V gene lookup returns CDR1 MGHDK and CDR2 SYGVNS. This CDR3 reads CASSGTKTTDTGELLL.

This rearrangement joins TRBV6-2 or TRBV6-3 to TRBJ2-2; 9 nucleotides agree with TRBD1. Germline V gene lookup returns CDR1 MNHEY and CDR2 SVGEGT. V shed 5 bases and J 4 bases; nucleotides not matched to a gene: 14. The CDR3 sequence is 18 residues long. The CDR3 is CASSRSDPGQGITGELFF. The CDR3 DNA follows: TGTGCCAGCAGTCGCTCAGACCCGGGACAGGGCATCACCGGGGAGCTGTTTTTT.